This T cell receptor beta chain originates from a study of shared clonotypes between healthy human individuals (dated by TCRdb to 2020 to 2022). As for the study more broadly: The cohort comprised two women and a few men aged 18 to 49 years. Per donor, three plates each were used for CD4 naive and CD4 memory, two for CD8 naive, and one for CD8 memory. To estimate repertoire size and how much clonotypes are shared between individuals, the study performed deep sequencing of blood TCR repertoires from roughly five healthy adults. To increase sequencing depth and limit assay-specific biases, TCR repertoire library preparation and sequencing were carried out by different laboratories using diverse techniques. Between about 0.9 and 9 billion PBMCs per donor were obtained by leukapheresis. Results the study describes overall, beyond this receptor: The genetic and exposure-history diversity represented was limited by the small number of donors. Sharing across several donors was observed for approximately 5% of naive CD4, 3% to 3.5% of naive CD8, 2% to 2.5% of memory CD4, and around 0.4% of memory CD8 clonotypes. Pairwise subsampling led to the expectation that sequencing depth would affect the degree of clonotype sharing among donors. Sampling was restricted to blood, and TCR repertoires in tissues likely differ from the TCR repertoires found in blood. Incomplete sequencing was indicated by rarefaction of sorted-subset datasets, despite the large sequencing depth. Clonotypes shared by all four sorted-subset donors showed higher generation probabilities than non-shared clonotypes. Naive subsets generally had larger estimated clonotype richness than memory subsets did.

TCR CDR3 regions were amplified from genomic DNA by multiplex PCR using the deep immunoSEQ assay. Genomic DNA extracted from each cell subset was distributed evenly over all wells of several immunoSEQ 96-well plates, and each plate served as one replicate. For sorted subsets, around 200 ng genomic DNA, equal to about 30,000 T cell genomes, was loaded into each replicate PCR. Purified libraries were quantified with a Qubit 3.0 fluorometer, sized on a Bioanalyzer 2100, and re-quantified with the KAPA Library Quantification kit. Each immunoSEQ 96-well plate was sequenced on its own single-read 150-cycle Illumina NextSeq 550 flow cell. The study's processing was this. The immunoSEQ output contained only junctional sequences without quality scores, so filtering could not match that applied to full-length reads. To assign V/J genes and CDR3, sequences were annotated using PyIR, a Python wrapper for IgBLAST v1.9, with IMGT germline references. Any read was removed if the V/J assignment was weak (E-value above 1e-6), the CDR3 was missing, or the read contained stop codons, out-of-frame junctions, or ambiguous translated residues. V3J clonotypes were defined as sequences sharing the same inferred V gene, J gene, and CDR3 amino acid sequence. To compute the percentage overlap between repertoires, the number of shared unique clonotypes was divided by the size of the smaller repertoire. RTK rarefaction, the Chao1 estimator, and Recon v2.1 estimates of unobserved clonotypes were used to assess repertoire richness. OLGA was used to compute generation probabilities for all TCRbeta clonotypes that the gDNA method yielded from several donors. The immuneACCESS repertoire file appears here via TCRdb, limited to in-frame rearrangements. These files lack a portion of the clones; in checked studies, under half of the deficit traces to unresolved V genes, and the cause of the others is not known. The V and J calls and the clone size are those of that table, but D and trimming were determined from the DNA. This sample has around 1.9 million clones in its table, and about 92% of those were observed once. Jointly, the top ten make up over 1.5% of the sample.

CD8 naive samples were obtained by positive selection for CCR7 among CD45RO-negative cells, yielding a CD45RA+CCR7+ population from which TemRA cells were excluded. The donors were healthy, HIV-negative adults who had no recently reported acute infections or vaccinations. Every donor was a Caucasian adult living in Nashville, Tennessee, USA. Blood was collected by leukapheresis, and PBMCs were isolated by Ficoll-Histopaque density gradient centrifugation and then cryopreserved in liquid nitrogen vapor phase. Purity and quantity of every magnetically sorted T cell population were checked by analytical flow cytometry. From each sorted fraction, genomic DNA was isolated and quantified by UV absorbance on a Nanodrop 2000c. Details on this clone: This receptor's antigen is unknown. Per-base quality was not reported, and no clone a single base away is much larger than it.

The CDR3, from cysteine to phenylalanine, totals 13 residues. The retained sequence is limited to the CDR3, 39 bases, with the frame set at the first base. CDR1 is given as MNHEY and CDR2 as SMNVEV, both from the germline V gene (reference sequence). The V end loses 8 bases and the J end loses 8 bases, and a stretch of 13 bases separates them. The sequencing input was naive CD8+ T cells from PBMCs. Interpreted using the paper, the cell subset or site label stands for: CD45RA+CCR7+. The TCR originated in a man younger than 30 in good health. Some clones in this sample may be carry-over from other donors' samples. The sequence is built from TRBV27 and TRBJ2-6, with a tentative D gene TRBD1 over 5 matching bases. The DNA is TGTGCCAGCCAAAGGCAGGGTTCCAACGTCCTGACTTTC. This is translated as CASQRQGSNVLTF.